This is a list of T cell receptor beta chains from one sample in a study of CD8+ T cells in alopecia areata. The repertoire was sequenced with immunoSEQ multiplex PCR; TCRdb's copy has only in-frame clones and lacks some. This sample carries about 110,000 clones, 55% to 75% of them seen once, and the ten largest clones take 20% to 25%. The sequenced sample consisted of CD8+ T cells sorted from blood. Source of these receptors: a human donor in good health. The CDR3 runs from the conserved cysteine through the conserved F or W. The D gene is left open where the match is weak. Not all rows give a size; the values are once, few, many and, for expanded clones, a class.

d_gene	abundance	v_gene	j_gene	CDR3aa	CDR3nt
TRBD2	few	TRBV29-1	TRBJ2-2	CSVEYGRGGFTGELFF	TGCAGCGTTGAATATGGGAGGGGAGGTTTTACCGGGGAGCTGTTTTTT
.	.	TRBV10-3	TRBJ2-5	CAISEPGGETQYF	TGTGCCATCAGTGAGCCTGGGGGCGAGACCCAGTACTTC
.	.	TRBV14	TRBJ2-7	CASSQATYEQYF	TGTGCCAGCAGCCAGGCCACCTACGAGCAGTACTTC
TRBD2	.	TRBV30	TRBJ2-7	CAWRTSGGYEQYF	TGTGCCTGGCGGACTAGCGGGGGGTACGAGCAGTACTTC
.	many	TRBV9	TRBJ2-7	CASSPEDTEQYF	TGTGCCAGCAGCCCCGAAGACACCGAGCAGTACTTC
.	.	TRBV13	TRBJ2-2	CASSLAGPHTGELFF	TGTGCCAGCAGCTTAGCCGGACCCCACACCGGGGAGCTGTTTTTT
.	.	TRBV25-1	TRBJ1-2	CASANFGRNGYTF	TGTGCCAGCGCGAATTTCGGACGGAATGGCTACACCTTC
.	.	TRBV15	TRBJ2-7	CATSRSPGLEFYEQYF	TGTGCCACCAGCAGGTCCCCTGGACTGGAGTTCTACGAGCAGTACTTC
TRBD2	few	TRBV4-1	TRBJ2-5	CASSQGASGGFGETQYF	TGCGCCAGCAGCCAAGGGGCTAGCGGGGGGTTCGGAGAGACCCAGTACTTC
.	once	TRBV5-6	TRBJ2-5	CASSFGGETQYF	TGTGCCAGCAGCTTTGGGGGGGAGACCCAGTACTTC
.	many	TRBV29-1	TRBJ2-7	CSAHRASHEQYF	TGCAGCGCTCACAGGGCGAGTCACGAGCAGTACTTC
TRBD1	.	TRBV13	TRBJ1-1	CASSRQGATEAFF	TGTGCCAGCAGCAGACAGGGGGCGACTGAAGCTTTCTTT
TRBD1	few	TRBV28	TRBJ1-6	CASSPGQVYSPLHF	TGTGCCAGCAGTCCAGGACAGGTTTATTCACCCCTCCACTTT
TRBD1	.	TRBV10-2	TRBJ1-6	CASSPGTGNNSPLHF	TGCGCCAGCAGTCCCGGGACAGGGAATAATTCACCCCTCCACTTT
.	few	TRBV5-6	TRBJ2-1	CASSLASMNEQFF	TGTGCCAGCAGCTTGGCTAGCATGAATGAGCAGTTCTTC
.	.	TRBV6-1	TRBJ1-2	CASSESWEGHGYTF	TGTGCCAGCAGTGAAAGTTGGGAGGGGCATGGCTACACCTTC
.	.	TRBV4-3	TRBJ1-2	CASSQEIQGVFGYTF	TGCGCCAGCAGCCAAGAAATCCAGGGTGTATTCGGCTACACCTTC
TRBD2	.	TRBV6-1	TRBJ2-3	CAIDRLAGNTDTQYF	TGTGCCATCGACAGACTAGCGGGGAACACAGATACGCAGTATTTT
.	.	TRBV23-1	TRBJ2-5	CASSQSAEETQYF	TGCGCCAGCAGTCAATCCGCGGAAGAGACCCAGTACTTC
.	few	TRBV2	TRBJ2-7	CASSGSYEQYF	TGTGCCAGCAGTGGCTCCTACGAGCAGTACTTC
TRBD1	.	TRBV4-1	TRBJ2-3	CASSLKDRAADTQYF	TGCGCCAGCAGCCTAAAGGACAGGGCTGCAGATACGCAGTATTTT